This T cell receptor (beta chain) was captured in a study of T cells in localized non-small cell lung cancer. Study-wide points: In uninvolved adjacent lung, T cell clonality reached its highest value, exceeding tumor. Investigators sequenced only a single tumor region, leaving heterogeneity possible.

CDR1 is SGHTA and CDR2 is FQGNSA in the germline V gene. V shed 4 bases and J shed 0 bases, with 14 bases lying between them. CDR3 length: 16 amino acids. Libraries were prepared by immunoSEQ multiplex PCR; TCRdb keeps only in-frame clonotypes and omits some of them. The data hold almost 65,000 clones, with roughly 88% observed a single time. As regards this clone: The antigen is unknown.

The rearrangement uses TRBV7-2 and TRBJ2-3; D possibly corresponds to TRBD1 (6 bases). Sequences were derived from peripheral blood, sampled before any cancer treatment. The receptor was isolated from a woman aged 35-75 years with stage I lung adenocarcinoma. For the CDR3, the DNA is TGTGCCAGCAGCTCCTCCGGACAGACTAGCACAGATACGCAGTATTTT. Encoded protein: CASSSSGQTSTDTQYF.